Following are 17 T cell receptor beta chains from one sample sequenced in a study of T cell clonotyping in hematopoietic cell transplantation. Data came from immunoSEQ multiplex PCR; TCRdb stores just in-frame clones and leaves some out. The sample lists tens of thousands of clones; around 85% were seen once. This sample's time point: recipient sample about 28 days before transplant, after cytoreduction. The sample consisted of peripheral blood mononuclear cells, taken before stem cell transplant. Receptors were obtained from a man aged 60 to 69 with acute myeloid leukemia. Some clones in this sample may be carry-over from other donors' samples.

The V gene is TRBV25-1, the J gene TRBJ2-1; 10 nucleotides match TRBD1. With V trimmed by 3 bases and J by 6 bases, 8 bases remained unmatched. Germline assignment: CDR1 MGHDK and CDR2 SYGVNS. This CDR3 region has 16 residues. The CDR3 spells CASSELGTGDTNEQFF. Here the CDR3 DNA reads TGTGCCAGCAGTGAGTTGGGGACAGGGGATACCAATGAGCAGTTCTTC.

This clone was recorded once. The CDR3 sequence: CASNPAKAVREQYF. CDR3 nucleotide sequence: TGTGCCTCCAATCCAGCGAAAGCTGTCCGCGAGCAGTACTTC. The rearrangement links TRBV28 to TRBJ2-7; D is ambiguous. The V end was cut by 11 bases, the J end by 6 bases, with 23 bases between. This CDR3 has 14 amino acids. CDR1 is MDHEN and CDR2 is SYDVKM in the germline V gene.

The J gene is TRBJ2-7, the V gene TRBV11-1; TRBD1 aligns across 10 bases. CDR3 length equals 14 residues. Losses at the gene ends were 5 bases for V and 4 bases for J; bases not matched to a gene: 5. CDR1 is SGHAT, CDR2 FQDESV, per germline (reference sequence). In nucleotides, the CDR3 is TGTGCCAGCAGCCCCTGGACAGGGGGGTACGAGCAGTACTTC. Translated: CASSPWTGGYEQYF.

CDR3 bases: TGTGCCAGCAGCTTACCAAGTAGTTCACCCCTCCACTTT. Encoded protein: CASSLPSSSPLHF. J is TRBJ1-6 and V is TRBV7-2; D is undetermined. Germline values: CDR1 SGHTA, CDR2 FQGNSA. The CDR3 runs 13 residues. The V end lost 2 bases, the J end lost 9 bases, and 8 bases lay between the germline ends.

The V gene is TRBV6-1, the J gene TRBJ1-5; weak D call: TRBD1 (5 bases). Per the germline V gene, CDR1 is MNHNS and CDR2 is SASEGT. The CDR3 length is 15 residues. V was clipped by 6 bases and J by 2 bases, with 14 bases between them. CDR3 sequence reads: CASRARQLGNQPQHF. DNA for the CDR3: TGTGCCAGCAGGGCCAGACAGTTAGGCAATCAGCCCCAGCATTTT.

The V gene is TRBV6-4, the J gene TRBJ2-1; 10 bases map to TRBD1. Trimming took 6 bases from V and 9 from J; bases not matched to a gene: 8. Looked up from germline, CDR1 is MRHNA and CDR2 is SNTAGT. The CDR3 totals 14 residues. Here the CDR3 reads CASRSWGTGAEQFF. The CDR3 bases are TGTGCCAGCAGATCGTGGGGGACAGGGGCTGAGCAGTTCTTC.

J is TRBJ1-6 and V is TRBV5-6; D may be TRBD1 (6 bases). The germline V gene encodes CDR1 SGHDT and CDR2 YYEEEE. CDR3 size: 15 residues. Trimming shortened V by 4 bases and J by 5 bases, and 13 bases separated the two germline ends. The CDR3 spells CASSATGLNNSPLHF. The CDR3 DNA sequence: TGTGCCAGCAGCGCAACAGGGTTAAATAATTCACCCCTCCACTTT.

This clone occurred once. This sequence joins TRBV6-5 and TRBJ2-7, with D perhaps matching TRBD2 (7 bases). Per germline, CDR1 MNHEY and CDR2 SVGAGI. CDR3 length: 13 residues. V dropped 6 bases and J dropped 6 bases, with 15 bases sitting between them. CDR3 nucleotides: TGTGCCAGCAGAGCTCCGGGGGGCGGCGAGCAGTACTTC. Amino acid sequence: CASRAPGGGEQYF.

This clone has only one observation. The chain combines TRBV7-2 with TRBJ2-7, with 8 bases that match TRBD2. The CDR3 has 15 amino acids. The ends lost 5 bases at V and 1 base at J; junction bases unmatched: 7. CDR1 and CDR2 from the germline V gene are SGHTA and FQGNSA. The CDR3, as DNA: TGTGCCAGCAGCACACGGGGGACTAGGTCCTACGAGCAGTACTTC. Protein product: CASSTRGTRSYEQYF.

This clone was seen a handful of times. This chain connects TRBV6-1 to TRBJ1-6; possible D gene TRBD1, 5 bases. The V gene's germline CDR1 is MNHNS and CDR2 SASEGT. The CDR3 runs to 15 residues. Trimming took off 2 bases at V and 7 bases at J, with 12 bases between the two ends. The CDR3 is CASSERGADNSPLHF. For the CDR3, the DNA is TGTGCCAGCAGTGAACGTGGGGCAGACAATTCACCCCTCCACTTT.

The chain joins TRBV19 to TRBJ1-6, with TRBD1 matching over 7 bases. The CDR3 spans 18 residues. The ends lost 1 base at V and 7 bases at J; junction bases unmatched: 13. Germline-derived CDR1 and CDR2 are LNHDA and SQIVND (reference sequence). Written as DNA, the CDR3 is TGTGCCAGTAGTATAGGCTCGCTGACAGGGATGGTGAATTCACCCCTCCACTTT. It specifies CASSIGSLTGMVNSPLHF.

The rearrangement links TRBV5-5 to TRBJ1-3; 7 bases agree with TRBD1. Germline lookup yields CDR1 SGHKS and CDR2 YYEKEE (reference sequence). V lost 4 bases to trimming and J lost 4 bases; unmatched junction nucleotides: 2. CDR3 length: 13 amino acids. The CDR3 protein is CASSLGQGNTIYF. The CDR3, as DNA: TGTGCCAGCAGCCTGGGACAGGGAAACACCATATATTTT. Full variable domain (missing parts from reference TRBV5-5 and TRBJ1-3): DAGVTQSPTHLIKTRGQQVTLRCSPISGHKSVSWYQQVLGQGPQFIFQYYEKEERGRGNFPDRFSARQFPNYSSELNVNALLLGDSALYLCASSLGQGNTIYFGEGSWLTVV.

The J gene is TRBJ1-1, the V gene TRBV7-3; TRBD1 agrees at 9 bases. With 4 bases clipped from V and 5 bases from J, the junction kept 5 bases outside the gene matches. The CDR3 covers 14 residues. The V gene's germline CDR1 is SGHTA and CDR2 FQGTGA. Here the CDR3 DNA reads TGTGCCAGCAGCTCCGGGACAGGGCTTACTGAAGCTTTCTTT. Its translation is CASSSGTGLTEAFF. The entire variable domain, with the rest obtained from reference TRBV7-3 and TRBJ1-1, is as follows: GAGVSQTPSNKVTEKGKYVELRCDPISGHTALYWYRQSLGQGPEFLIYFQGTGAADDSGLPNDRFFAVRPEGSVSTLKIQRTERGDSAVYLCASSSGTGLTEAFFGQGTRLTVV.

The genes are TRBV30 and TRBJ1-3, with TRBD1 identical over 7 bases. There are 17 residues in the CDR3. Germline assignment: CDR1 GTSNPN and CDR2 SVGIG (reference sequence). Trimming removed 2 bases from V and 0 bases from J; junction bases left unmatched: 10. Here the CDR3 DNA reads TGTGCCTGGAGTCCTTTAGGGGGCAGAGACTCTGGAAACACCATATATTTT. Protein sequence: CAWSPLGGRDSGNTIYF.

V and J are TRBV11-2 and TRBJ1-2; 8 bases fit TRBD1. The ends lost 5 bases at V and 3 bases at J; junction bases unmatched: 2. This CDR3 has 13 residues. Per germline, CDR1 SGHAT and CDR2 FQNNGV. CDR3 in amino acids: CASSVDRDYGYTF. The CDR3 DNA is TGTGCCAGCAGCGTGGACAGGGACTATGGCTACACCTTC.

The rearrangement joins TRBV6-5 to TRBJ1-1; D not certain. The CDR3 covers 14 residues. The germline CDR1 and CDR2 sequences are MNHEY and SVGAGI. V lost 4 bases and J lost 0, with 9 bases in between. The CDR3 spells CASSSVAMNTEAFF. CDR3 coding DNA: TGTGCCAGCAGTTCGGTCGCGATGAACACTGAAGCTTTCTTT.

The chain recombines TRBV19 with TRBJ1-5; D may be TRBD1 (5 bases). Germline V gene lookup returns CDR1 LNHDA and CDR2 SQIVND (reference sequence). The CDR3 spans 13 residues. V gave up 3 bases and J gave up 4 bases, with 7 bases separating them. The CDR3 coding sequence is TGTGCCAGTAGTATCGAGGGGAATCAGCCCCAGCATTTT. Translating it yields CASSIEGNQPQHF. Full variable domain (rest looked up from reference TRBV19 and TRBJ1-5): DGGITQSPKYLFRKEGQNVTLSCEQNLNHDAMYWYRQDPGQGLRLIYYSQIVNDFQKGDIAEGYSVSREKKESFPLTVTSAQKNPTAFYLCASSIEGNQPQHFGDGTRLSIL.